A selection of T cell receptor beta chains follows, all from one sample in a study of human T cells and chemical hapten exposure. From the reads, TCRdb called clonotypes with MiXCR, one entry per CDR3 protein. Counted here are more than 100,000 distinct CDR3 sequences, approximately 9% occurring once; the ten biggest clones make up around 1.4%. The specimen was whole blood. Receptors originate from a human donor in good health. Some clones in this sample may be carry-over from other donors' samples. Each CDR3 is given with its conserved first and last residue. A D gene is named only where the DNA matches it firmly. Only some rows state a clone size, as once, few, many or a class for expanded clones.

J gene: TRBJ1-1; clone size: many; D gene: -; V gene: TRBV29-1; CDR3 DNA: TGCAGCGTCCCTGAAGCTTTCTTT; CDR3 protein: CSVPEAFF
J gene: TRBJ1-5; clone size: many; D gene: -; V gene: TRBV6-2/TRBV6-3; CDR3 DNA: TGTGCCAGCAGCCCCACCCAAGAGTATGACAGGCCCAATCAGCCCCAGCATTTT; CDR3 protein: CASSPTQEYDRPNQPQHF
J gene: TRBJ1-3; clone size: many; D gene: -; V gene: TRBV5-1; CDR3 DNA: TGCGCCAGCAGCTTGGCGGAGACGGGAAACACCATATATTTT; CDR3 protein: CASSLAETGNTIYF
J gene: TRBJ2-7; clone size: -; D gene: TRBD1; V gene: TRBV6-6; CDR3 DNA: TGTGCCAGCAGTTACCCGGACAGGGGGCTCGACGAGCAGTACTTC; CDR3 protein: CASSYPDRGLDEQYF
J gene: TRBJ2-3; clone size: few; D gene: -; V gene: TRBV12-3/TRBV12-4; CDR3 DNA: TGTGCCAGCCGGGGGTCCCGGGAGTGGGGCGCAGATACGCAGTATTTT; CDR3 protein: CASRGSREWGADTQYF
J gene: TRBJ2-7; clone size: -; D gene: TRBD2; V gene: TRBV19; CDR3 DNA: TGTGCCAGTAGTATTGGCGGGGGGCGGACCTACGAGCAGTACTTC; CDR3 protein: CASSIGGGRTYEQYF
J gene: TRBJ2-1; clone size: -; D gene: -; V gene: TRBV29-1; CDR3 DNA: TGCAGCGTGACCCTACGACTAGTAGAGCGCGGTGAGCAGTTCTTC; CDR3 protein: CSVTLRLVERGEQFF
J gene: TRBJ1-2; clone size: many; D gene: -; V gene: TRBV6-2/TRBV6-3; CDR3 DNA: TGTGCCAGCAGTTACCAAGACAGCGACGGCTATGGCTACACCTTC; CDR3 protein: CASSYQDSDGYGYTF
J gene: TRBJ2-6; clone size: -; D gene: -; V gene: TRBV9; CDR3 DNA: TGTGCCAGCAGCGTAGAACAGATCTCTGGGGCCAACGTCCTGACTTTC; CDR3 protein: CASSVEQISGANVLTF
J gene: TRBJ2-7; clone size: -; D gene: -; V gene: TRBV5-1; CDR3 DNA: TGCGCCAGCAGCATGGCCCTCCTCGGAAGGAGCTCCTACGAGCAGTACTTC; CDR3 protein: CASSMALLGRSSYEQYF
J gene: TRBJ1-1; clone size: many; D gene: -; V gene: TRBV7-9; CDR3 DNA: TGTGCCAGCAGCTTAGGGGCCGGGGGGCGCGCGGACACTGAAGCTTTCTTT; CDR3 protein: CASSLGAGGRADTEAFF
J gene: TRBJ1-1; clone size: few; D gene: -; V gene: TRBV3-1; CDR3 DNA: TGTGCCAGCAGCCCGGCAGGGCGCAAAACTGAAGCTTTCTTT; CDR3 protein: CASSPAGRKTEAFF
J gene: TRBJ1-1; clone size: few; D gene: -; V gene: TRBV7-2; CDR3 DNA: TGTGCCAGCAGCCCCGACGGACGAATGAACACTGAAGCTTTCTTT; CDR3 protein: CASSPDGRMNTEAFF
J gene: TRBJ1-1; clone size: many; D gene: -; V gene: TRBV29-1; CDR3 DNA: TGCAGCGTTGAACCACTGCTGACGGACACTGAAGCTTTCTTT; CDR3 protein: CSVEPLLTDTEAFF
J gene: TRBJ2-3; clone size: many; D gene: -; V gene: TRBV7-9; CDR3 DNA: TGTGCCAGCAGCCTATCGACGGGCGACACAGATACGCAGTATTTT; CDR3 protein: CASSLSTGDTDTQYF
J gene: TRBJ2-7; clone size: few; D gene: TRBD2; V gene: TRBV9; CDR3 DNA: TGTGCCAGCAGCGTAGCCAGCGGGAGCACGTACGAGCAGTACTTC; CDR3 protein: CASSVASGSTYEQYF
J gene: TRBJ2-2; clone size: few; D gene: -; V gene: TRBV20-1; CDR3 DNA: TGCAGTGCCAGTTTAATAGCCCCGAACACCGGGGAGCTGTTTTTT; CDR3 protein: CSASLIAPNTGELFF
J gene: TRBJ2-7; clone size: many; D gene: -; V gene: TRBV29-1; CDR3 DNA: TGCAGCGTTGAAAAGGGCAGCTCCTACGAGCAGTACTTC; CDR3 protein: CSVEKGSSYEQYF
J gene: TRBJ2-1; clone size: few; D gene: -; V gene: TRBV7-9; CDR3 DNA: TGTGCCAGCAGCCCTTTGTCTGGGGTGAATGAGCAGTTCTTC; CDR3 protein: CASSPLSGVNEQFF
J gene: TRBJ2-3; clone size: few; D gene: TRBD2; V gene: TRBV27; CDR3 DNA: TGTGCCAGCAGAACTGGCGGGGCGGGAGAGACAGATACGCAGTATTTT; CDR3 protein: CASRTGGAGETDTQYF
J gene: TRBJ1-1; clone size: few; D gene: TRBD1; V gene: TRBV15; CDR3 DNA: TGTGCCACCAGCCCACGACAGGGGATGAACACTGAAGCTTTCTTT; CDR3 protein: CATSPRQGMNTEAFF
J gene: TRBJ2-4; clone size: many; D gene: TRBD1; V gene: TRBV7-2; CDR3 DNA: TGTGCCAGCAGCTTAAGCCCCGGACAGGGCAAAAACATTCAGTACTTC; CDR3 protein: CASSLSPGQGKNIQYF
J gene: TRBJ2-3; clone size: many; D gene: -; V gene: TRBV6-2/TRBV6-3; CDR3 DNA: TGTGCCAGCAACCGACAGCACCACACAGATACGCAGTATTTT; CDR3 protein: CASNRQHHTDTQYF
J gene: TRBJ2-2; clone size: many; D gene: -; V gene: TRBV7-2; CDR3 DNA: TGTGCCAGCAGTTTGTCGCCGACCGGGGAGCTGTTTTTT; CDR3 protein: CASSLSPTGELFF
J gene: TRBJ1-1; clone size: many; D gene: -; V gene: TRBV29-1; CDR3 DNA: TGCAGCGTTGGCCTTCAGCCCTTGAACACTGAAGCTTTCTTT; CDR3 protein: CSVGLQPLNTEAFF
J gene: TRBJ2-1; clone size: -; D gene: -; V gene: TRBV6-5; CDR3 DNA: TGTGCCAGCAGTTACCCCGGAGATGAGCAGTTCTTC; CDR3 protein: CASSYPGDEQFF
J gene: TRBJ2-5; clone size: -; D gene: TRBD1; V gene: TRBV7-2; CDR3 DNA: TGTGCCAGCAGTTCAACAGGGGGCGTGGAGACCCAGTACTTC; CDR3 protein: CASSSTGGVETQYF
J gene: TRBJ2-7; clone size: -; D gene: -; V gene: TRBV2; CDR3 DNA: TGTGCCAGCAGTGTCAAGAGGGCCTCCTACGAGCAGTACTTC; CDR3 protein: CASSVKRASYEQYF
J gene: TRBJ2-7; clone size: few; D gene: -; V gene: TRBV10-3; CDR3 DNA: TGTGCCATCAGCGTTCCGGGCGGGGGCAAGCACGAGCAGTACTTC; CDR3 protein: CAISVPGGGKHEQYF
J gene: TRBJ2-1; clone size: many; D gene: -; V gene: TRBV7-9; CDR3 DNA: TGTGCCAGCAGCTTAGGGGCCCACTCATACTCCCATGAGCAGTTCTTC; CDR3 protein: CASSLGAHSYSHEQFF